This record concerns one TCR beta chain sequence. Its antigen is as yet unknown. V trimming: 5 bases; J trimming: 10 bases; junction bases outside the gene matches: 10. This CDR3 has 13 residues. CDR1 and CDR2 from the germline V gene are MNHEY and SMNVEV (reference sequence). The source of the sample is a study of cytomegalovirus exposure and HLA in healthy donors. Whole-study context: Researchers previously reported finding roughly 120 million unique TCR beta sequences from about 179 million T cells. Whole-study findings and limits: Association of 16,951 TCR beta sequences with HLA alleles was found at 0.05 false discovery rate in a later analysis.

Researchers ran the PCR with 60 Vbeta and 13 Jbeta primers. Under the authors' procedure: The count from a later analysis was some 76 million unique TCR beta chains, around 11 million of them shared. The protocol was immunoSEQ multiplex PCR, while the TCRdb copy is restricted to in-frame clones and leaves out a portion. The V and J calls and clone size are taken from that table; D and trimming were inferred from the DNA. The sample comprises around 140,000 clones, around four fifths of which are singletons, and 2.5% to 3.5% rests with the top ten. V is TRBV27 and J is TRBJ2-5, with 7 bases that match TRBD1. The source is a female donor in good health and CMV-seronegative. Sequenced sample: PBMCs. CDR3 protein: CASSVTGPGGQYF. The CDR3 nucleotides read TGTGCCAGCAGTGTGACAGGGCCAGGGGGCCAGTACTTC.